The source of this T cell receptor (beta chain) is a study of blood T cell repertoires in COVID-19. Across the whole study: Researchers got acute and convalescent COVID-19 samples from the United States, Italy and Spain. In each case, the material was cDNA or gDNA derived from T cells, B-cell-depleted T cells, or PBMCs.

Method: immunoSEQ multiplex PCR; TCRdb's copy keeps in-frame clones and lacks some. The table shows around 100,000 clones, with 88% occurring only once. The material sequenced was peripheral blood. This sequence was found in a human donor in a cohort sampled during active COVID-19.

The CDR3 bases are TGTGCCATCAGTGGGGCCAGCTACGAGCAGTACTTC. Translated: CAISGASYEQYF. The J gene is TRBJ2-7, the V gene TRBV10-3; D remains ambiguous. CDR1 and CDR2 from the germline V gene are ENHRY and SYGVKD. The ends were cut back, 4 bases at V and 3 bases at J, with 7 bases in the middle. The length of the CDR3 is 12 residues.